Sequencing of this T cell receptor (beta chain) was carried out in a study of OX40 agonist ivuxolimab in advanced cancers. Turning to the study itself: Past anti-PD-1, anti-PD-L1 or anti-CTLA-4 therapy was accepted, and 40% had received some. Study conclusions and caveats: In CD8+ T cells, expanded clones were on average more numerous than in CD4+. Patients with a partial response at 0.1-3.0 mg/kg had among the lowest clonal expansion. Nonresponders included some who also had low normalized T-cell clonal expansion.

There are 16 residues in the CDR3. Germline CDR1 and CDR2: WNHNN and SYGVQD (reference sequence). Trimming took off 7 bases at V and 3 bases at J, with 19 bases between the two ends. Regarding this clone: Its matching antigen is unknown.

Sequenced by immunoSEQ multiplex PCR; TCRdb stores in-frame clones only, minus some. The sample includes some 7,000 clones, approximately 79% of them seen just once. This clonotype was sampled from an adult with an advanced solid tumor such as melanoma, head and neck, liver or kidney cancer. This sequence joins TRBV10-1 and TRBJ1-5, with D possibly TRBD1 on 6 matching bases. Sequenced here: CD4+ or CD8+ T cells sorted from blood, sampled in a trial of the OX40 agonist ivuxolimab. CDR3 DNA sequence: TGCGCCAGCAAAAACTTAATAGGACAGATCAATCAGCCCCAGCATTTT. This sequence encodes CASKNLIGQINQPQHF.